The clone carrying this T cell receptor (beta chain) occurred many times. The repertoire came from unfractionated whole blood and reflected all unsorted peripheral T cells. These data belong to a study of HIV-infected patients and healthy controls. Around 500 ng RNA was reverse transcribed with alpha and beta constant-region primers. Separate chain-specific third strand synthesis with multiplexing indices produced the alpha and beta libraries. Each CDR3 protein is one row after TCRdb ran MiXCR on the 5' RACE reads. The sample carries 7,000 to 8,500 distinct CDR3 sequences, about 6.3% recorded once. Trimming cost V 3 bases and J 2 bases, with 7 bases left between them. The CDR3 runs 14 residues. CDR1 and CDR2 from the germline V gene are LNHDA and SQIVND (reference sequence).

This clonotype was sampled from an adult with HIV infection. This rearrangement joins TRBV19 to TRBJ1-4; D is ambiguous. The source material was blood, sampled before antiretroviral therapy. CDR3 sequence reads: CASSMDGTNEKLFF. The CDR3 bases are TGTGCCAGTAGTATGGATGGGACTAATGAAAAACTGTTTTTT.